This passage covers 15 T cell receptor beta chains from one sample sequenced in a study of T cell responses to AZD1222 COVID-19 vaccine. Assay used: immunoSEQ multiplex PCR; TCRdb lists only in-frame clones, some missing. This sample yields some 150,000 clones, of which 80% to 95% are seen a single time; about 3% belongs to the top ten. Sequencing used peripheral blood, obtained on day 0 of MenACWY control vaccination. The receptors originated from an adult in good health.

CDR3 bases: TGCGCCAGCAGTGAGTCGGGACAGGGGGCGTTGGACACTGAAGCTTTCTTT. Residues: CASSESGQGALDTEAFF. The chain joins TRBV10-1 to TRBJ1-1, with TRBD1 identical over 12 bases. This CDR3 is built from 17 residues. Germline CDR1 and CDR2: WNHNN and SYGVQD (reference sequence). V lost 0 bases and J lost 3; bases outside the gene matches: 5.

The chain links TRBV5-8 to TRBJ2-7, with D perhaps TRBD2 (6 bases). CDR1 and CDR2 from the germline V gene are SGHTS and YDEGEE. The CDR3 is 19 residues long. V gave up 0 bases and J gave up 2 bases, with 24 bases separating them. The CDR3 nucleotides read TGTGCCAGCAGCTTGGTTTGGACTATCTCGCCGCGAGCTCCCTACGAGCAGTACTTC. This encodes CASSLVWTISPRAPYEQYF.

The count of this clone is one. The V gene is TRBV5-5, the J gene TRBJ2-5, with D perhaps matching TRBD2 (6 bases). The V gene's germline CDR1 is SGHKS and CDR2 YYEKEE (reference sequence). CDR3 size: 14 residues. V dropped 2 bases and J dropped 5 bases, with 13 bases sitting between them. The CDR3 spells CASSFGAAGETQYF. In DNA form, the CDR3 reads TGTGCCAGCAGCTTTGGGGCGGCGGGGGAGACCCAGTACTTC.

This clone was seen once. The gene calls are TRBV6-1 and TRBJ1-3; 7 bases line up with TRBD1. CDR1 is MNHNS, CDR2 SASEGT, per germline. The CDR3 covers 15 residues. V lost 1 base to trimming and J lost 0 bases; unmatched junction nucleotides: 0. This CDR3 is CASSEGTGSGNTIYF. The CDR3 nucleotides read TGTGCCAGCAGTGAAGGGACAGGCTCTGGAAACACCATATATTTT.

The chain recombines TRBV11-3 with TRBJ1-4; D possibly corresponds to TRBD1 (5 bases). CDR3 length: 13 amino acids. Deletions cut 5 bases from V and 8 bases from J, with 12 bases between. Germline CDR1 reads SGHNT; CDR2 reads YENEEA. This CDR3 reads CASSRGHGEKLFF. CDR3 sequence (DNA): TGTGCCAGCAGCCGGGGCCACGGGGAAAAACTGTTTTTT. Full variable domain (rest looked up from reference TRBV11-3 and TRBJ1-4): EAGVVQSPRYKIIEKKQPVAFWCNPISGHNTLYWYLQNLGQGPELLIRYENEEAVDDSQLPKDRFSAERLKGVDSTLKIQPAELGDSAVYLCASSRGHGEKLFFGSGTQLSVL.

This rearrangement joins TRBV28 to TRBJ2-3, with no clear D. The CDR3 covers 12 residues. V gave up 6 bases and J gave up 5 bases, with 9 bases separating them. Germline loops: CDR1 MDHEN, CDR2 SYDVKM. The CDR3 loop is CASRPNKDTQYF. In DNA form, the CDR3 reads TGTGCCAGCAGACCGAACAAAGATACGCAGTATTTT.

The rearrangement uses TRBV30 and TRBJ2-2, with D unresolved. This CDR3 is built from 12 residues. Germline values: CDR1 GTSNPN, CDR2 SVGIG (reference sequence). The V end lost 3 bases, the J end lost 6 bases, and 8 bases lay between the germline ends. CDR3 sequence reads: CAWRAGPGELFF. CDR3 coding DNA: TGTGCCTGGAGAGCCGGACCCGGGGAGCTGTTTTTT.

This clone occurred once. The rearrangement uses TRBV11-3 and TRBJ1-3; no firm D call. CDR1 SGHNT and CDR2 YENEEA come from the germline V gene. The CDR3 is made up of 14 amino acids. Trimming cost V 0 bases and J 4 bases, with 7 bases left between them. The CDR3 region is CASSLDHPGNTIYF. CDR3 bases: TGTGCCAGCAGCTTAGATCATCCAGGAAACACCATATATTTT.

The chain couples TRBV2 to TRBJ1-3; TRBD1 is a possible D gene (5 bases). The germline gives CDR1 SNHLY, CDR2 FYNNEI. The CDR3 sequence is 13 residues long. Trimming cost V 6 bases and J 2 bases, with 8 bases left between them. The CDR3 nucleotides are TGTGCCAGCAGCCGGACAACTGGAAACACCATATATTTT. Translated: CASSRTTGNTIYF.

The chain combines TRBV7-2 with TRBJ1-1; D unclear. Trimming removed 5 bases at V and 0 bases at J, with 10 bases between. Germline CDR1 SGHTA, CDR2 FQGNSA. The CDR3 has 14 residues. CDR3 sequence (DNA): TGTGCCAGCAGCCCCTACCGGATGAACACTGAAGCTTTCTTT. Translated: CASSPYRMNTEAFF.

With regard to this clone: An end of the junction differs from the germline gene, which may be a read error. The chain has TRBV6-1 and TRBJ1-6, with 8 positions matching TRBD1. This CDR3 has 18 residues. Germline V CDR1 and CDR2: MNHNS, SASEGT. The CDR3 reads CVSSDRDRSSSYNSPLHF. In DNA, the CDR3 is TGTGTCAGCAGTGACCGGGACAGGTCCAGCTCCTATAATTCACCCCTCCACTTT.

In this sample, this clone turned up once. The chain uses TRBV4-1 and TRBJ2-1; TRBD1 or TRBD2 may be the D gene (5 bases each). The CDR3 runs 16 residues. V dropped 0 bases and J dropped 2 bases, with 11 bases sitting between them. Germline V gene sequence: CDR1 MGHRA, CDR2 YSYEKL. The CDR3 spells CASSQEGRGAYNEQFF. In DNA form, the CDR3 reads TGCGCCAGCAGCCAAGAAGGAAGGGGAGCCTACAATGAGCAGTTCTTC.

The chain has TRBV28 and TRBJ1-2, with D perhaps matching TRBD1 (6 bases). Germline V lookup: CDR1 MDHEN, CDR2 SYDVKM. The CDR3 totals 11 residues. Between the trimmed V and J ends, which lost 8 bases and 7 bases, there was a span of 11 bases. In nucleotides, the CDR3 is TGTGCCAGCTTGGGGGGCCGTGGCTACACCTTC. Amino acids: CASLGGRGYTF.

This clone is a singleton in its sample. CDR3 sequence reads: CAISETGYDSPLHF. The CDR3 nucleotides read TGTGCCATCAGTGAAACAGGGTACGATTCACCCCTCCACTTT. The chain employs TRBV10-3 and TRBJ1-6; tentatively, D is TRBD1 (6 bases). The CDR3 has 14 amino acids. V was pared by 3 bases and J by 8 bases, with 11 bases between. Germline-derived CDR1 and CDR2 are ENHRY and SYGVKD.

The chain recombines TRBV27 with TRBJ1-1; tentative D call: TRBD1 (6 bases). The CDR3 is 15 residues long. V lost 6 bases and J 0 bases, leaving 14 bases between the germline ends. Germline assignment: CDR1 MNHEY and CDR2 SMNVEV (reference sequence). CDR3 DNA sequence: TGTGCCAGCAGCCCCCCGGGACACCTGAACACTGAAGCTTTCTTT. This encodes CASSPPGHLNTEAFF.